This T cell receptor beta chain was documented in a study of identical twins. The CDR3 totals 11 residues. From germline, CDR1 is SGHDT and CDR2 YYEEEE. V was trimmed by 4 bases and J by 5 bases, leaving 4 bases between them. This clonotype was seen repeatedly, ten times or more. TCRdb reanalysed the 5' RACE reads using MiXCR and keeps one entry per CDR3 protein. The sample shows 600,000 to 700,000 distinct CDR3 sequences, over 20% of them seen only once. This sample also appeared in a second study, on T cells expressing NK-cell markers.

The sample was PBMCs. The V gene is TRBV5-6, the J gene TRBJ2-1; D gene uncertain. This receptor was obtained from a woman under 30 in good health. This CDR3 is CASSVHNEQFF. The CDR3 DNA follows: TGTGCCAGCAGCGTACACAATGAGCAGTTCTTC.